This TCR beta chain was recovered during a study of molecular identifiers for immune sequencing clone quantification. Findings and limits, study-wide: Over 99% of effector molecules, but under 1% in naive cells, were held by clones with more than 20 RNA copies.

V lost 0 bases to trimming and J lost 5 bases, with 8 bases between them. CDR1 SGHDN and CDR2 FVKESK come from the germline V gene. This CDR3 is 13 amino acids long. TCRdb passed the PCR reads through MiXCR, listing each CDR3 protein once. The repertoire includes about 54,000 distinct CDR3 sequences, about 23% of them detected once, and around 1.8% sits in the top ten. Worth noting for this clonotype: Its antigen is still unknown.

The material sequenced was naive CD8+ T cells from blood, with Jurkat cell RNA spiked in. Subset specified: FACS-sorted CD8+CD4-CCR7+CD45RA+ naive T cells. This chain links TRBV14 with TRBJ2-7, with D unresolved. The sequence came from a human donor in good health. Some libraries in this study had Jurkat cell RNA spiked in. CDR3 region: CASSQDAEDEQYF. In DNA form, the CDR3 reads TGTGCCAGCAGCCAAGACGCAGAGGACGAGCAGTACTTC.